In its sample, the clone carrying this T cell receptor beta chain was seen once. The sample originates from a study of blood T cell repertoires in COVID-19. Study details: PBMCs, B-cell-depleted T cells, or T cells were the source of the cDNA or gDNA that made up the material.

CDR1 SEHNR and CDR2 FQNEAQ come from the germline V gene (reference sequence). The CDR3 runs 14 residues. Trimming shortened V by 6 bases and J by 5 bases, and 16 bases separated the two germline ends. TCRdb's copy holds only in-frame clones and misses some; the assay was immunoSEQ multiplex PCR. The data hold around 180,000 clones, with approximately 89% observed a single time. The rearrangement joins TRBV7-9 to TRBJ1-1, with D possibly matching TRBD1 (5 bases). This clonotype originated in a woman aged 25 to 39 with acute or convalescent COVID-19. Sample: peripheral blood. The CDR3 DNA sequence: TGTGCCAGCAGTTCCAGGTCAGGGATTACTGAAGCTTTCTTT. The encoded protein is CASSSRSGITEAFF. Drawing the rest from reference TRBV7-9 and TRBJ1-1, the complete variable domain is DTGVSQNPRHKITKRGQNVTFRCDPISEHNRLYWYRQTLGQGPEFLTYFQNEAQLEKSRLLSDRFSAERPKGSFSTLEIQRTEQGDSAMYLCASSSRSGITEAFFGQGTRLTVV.